Below, one T cell receptor (beta chain) is given with its context. The antigen remains unidentified. Enrolled patients, whose metastatic non-small-cell lung cancer was chemo-refractory, received focal radiation plus CTLA-4 blockade with ipilimumab. V shed 6 bases, J shed 5 bases, and the junction held 7 bases outside the gene matches. The CDR3 totals 14 residues. Germline CDR1 and CDR2: MNHNS and SASEGT. The sample is drawn from a study of radiotherapy plus CTLA-4 blockade in lung cancer. Study-wide results and limits: In blood, early T cell clone dynamics reportedly predicted response best, together with interferon-beta. Once radiotherapy plus ipilimumab had been given, TCR clones derived from tumor expanded in blood.

The table came from immunoSEQ multiplex PCR; TCRdb's copy has only in-frame clones and leaves some out. Of about 87,000 clones in the sample, approximately 86% were seen once. The specimen was peripheral blood, collected from a patient treated with radiotherapy plus ipilimumab. The V call is TRBV6-1, the J call TRBJ1-5; 7 bases agree with TRBD1. This clonotype was sampled from a human donor with non-small cell lung cancer that progressed on radiotherapy plus ipilimumab. The CDR3 loop is CASRRDSDDQPQHF. As DNA, the CDR3 is TGTGCCAGCAGGCGGGACAGCGATGATCAGCCCCAGCATTTT.